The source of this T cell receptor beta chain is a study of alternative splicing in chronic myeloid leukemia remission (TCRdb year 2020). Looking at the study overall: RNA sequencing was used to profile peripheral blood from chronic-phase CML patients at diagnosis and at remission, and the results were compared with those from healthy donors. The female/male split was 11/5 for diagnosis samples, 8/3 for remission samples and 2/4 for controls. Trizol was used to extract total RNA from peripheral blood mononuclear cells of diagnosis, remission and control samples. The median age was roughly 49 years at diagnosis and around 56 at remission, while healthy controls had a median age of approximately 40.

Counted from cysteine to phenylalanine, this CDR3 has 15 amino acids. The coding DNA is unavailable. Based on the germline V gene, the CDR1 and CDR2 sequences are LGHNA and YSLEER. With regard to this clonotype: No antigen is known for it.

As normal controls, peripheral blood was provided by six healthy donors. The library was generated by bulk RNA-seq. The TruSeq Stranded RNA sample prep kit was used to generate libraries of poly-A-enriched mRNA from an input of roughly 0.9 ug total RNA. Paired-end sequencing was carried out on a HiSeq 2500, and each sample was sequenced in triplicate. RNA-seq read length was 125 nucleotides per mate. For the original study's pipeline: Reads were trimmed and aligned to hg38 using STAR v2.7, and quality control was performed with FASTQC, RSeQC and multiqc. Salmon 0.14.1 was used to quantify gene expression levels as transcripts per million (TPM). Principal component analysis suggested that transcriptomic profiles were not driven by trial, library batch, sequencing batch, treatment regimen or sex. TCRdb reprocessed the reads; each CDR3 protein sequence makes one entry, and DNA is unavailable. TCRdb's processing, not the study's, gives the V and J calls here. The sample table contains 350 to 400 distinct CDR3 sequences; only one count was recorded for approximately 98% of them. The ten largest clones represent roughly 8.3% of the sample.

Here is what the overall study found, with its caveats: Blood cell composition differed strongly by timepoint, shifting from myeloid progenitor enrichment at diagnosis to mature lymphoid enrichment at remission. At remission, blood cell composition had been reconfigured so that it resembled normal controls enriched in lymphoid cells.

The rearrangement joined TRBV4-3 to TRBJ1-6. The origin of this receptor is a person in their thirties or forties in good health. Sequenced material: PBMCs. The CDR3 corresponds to CASSPWTGPFFPLHF.